A few counts support the clone carrying this TCR beta chain. Gene and germline names: mouse. The read comes to an end 1 residue before the CDR3 does, leaving the germline J gene to fill in the end. The J segment lost 1 base and the V segment lost 5 bases, leaving 2 bases of the junction unmatched. CDR1 and CDR2 (germline): LGHDT, YNNKQL (reference sequence). This CDR3 has 16 amino acids. Some clones are missing from TCRdb's copy, which holds only in-frame ones; the method was immunoSEQ multiplex PCR. The sample records about 50,000 clones, approximately 73% being singletons. The data were taken from a study of tissue T cells after allogeneic stem cell transplantation.

The sample comprised sorted cells pooled from one or two spleens. This receptor was identified in a pool of C57BL/6 mice in good health. This sequence joins TRBV4 and TRBJ2-2, with 12 bases fitting TRBD2. This chain's CDR3 is CASSTDWGGNTGQLYF. The sequenced part of the CDR3 DNA is TGTGCCAGCAGCACGGACTGGGGGGGAAACACCGGGCAGCTCTAC.